Listed below are T cell receptor beta chains from one sample, sequenced in a study of cytomegalovirus exposure and HLA in healthy donors. This table comes from immunoSEQ multiplex PCR, and its TCRdb copy is limited to in-frame clones, with some not included. The sample gives around 240,000 clones, 82% of which show up once; 5.4% is in the top ten. Sequenced material: PBMCs. These receptors were taken from a woman aged 40-49 years in good health and CMV-seropositive. Both conserved end residues are part of each CDR3. A D gene is named only where the DNA matches it firmly. Only some rows state a clone size, as once, few, many or a class for expanded clones.

>16|-|TRBV9|-|TRBJ2-1
TGTGCCAGCAGCGTAGGAACAGGGAGTTCCTACAATGAGCAGTTCTTC
CASSVGTGSSYNEQFF
>14|-|TRBV10-3|-|TRBJ2-7
TGTGCCATCAGTGGGCCCTTACAGAAGAACGAGCAGTACTTC
CAISGPLQKNEQYF
>15|-|TRBV5-1|-|TRBJ1-2
TGCGCCAGCAGCCAATTACAGGGACCTAACTATGGCTACACCTTC
CASSQLQGPNYGYTF
>15|-|TRBV5-5|-|TRBJ1-1
TGTGCCAGCAGCCCACTGGGGGGAGGGGACACTGAAGCTTTCTTT
CASSPLGGGDTEAFF
>16|TRBD1|TRBV7-2|-|TRBJ1-2
TGTGCCAGCAGCTTAGAGTTGACAGGGAGGAGCTATGGCTACACTTTC
CASSLELTGRSYGYTF
>13|-|TRBV7-2|-|TRBJ1-1
TGTGCCAGCAGCTTAGCTATGAACACTGAAGCTTTCTTT
CASSLAMNTEAFF
>16|-|TRBV7-6|once|TRBJ1-3
TGTGCCAGCAGCTTAGGGGGCAGAGCCTCTGGAAACACCATATATTTT
CASSLGGRASGNTIYF
>13|-|TRBV7-2|-|TRBJ1-2
TGTGCCAGCAGCTTAGAAGGGGGCTATGGCTACACCTTC
CASSLEGGYGYTF
>15|-|TRBV5-1|-|TRBJ1-1
TGCGCCAGCAGCTTGAACAAGGGGGATCGGACTGAAGCTTTCTTT
CASSLNKGDRTEAFF
>17|-|TRBV4-1|-|TRBJ1-6
TGCGCCAGCAGCCAAAATGGGGGCGGTCCCTATAATTCACCCCTCCACTTT
CASSQNGGGPYNSPLHF
>13|TRBD1|TRBV30|few|TRBJ1-4
TGTGCCTGGAGTGGGCAGGGGGTAGAAAAACTGTTTTTT
CAWSGQGVEKLFF
>13|TRBD1|TRBV19|-|TRBJ1-5
TGTGCCAGTAGTGGTCGGGACAGTCTCATCCAGCATTTT
CASSGRDSLIQHF
>15|TRBD2|TRBV7-3|-|TRBJ2-1
TGTGCCAGCAGCTTAGGGCGGGGGGCGTACAATGAGCAGTTCTTC
CASSLGRGAYNEQFF
>14|-|TRBV9|-|TRBJ2-2
TGTGCCAGCAGCTCAATTCAGGGGGGAGGGGAGCTGTTTTTT
CASSSIQGGGELFF
>15|-|TRBV7-9|-|TRBJ2-3
TGTGCCAGCACCCCCCCCGGGACTGACACAGATACGCAGTATTTT
CASTPPGTDTDTQYF
>16|TRBD2|TRBV27|-|TRBJ2-5
TGTGCCAGCAGTTCCTTATTCGGGACTAGTCCTCGCACCCAGTACTTC
CASSSLFGTSPRTQYF
>14|-|TRBV28|few|TRBJ1-2
TGTGCCAGCAGTTCCCCTGGGTCCACAGGGCGCTACACCTTC
CASSSPGSTGRYTF
>12|TRBD1|TRBV29-1|few|TRBJ2-4
TGCAGCGTCCAGGAGGGACAGGGGGCTAGATACTTC
CSVQEGQGARYF
>15|-|TRBV7-3|-|TRBJ1-1
TGTGCCAGCAGCTTAAGGGGCTCGAGGAGCACTGAAGCTTTCTTT
CASSLRGSRSTEAFF
>17|TRBD2|TRBV6-1|few|TRBJ2-1
TGTGCCAGCAGTGAAGGGTCCGGGACTAGTTACTACAATGAGCAGTTCTTC
CASSEGSGTSYYNEQFF
>16|TRBD1|TRBV7-2|-|TRBJ1-3
TGTGCCAGCAGCTTAGGGACAGGGGGCGGTGGAAACACCATATATTTT
CASSLGTGGGGNTIYF
>14|-|TRBV15|-|TRBJ1-5
TGTGCCACCGATGTAAGGGGGAGTGATCAGCCCCAGCATTTT
CATDVRGSDQPQHF
>12|-|TRBV6-4|-|TRBJ2-3
TGTGCCACTAGGGGCTCCTCCGATACGCAGTATTTT
CATRGSSDTQYF
>17|TRBD2|TRBV7-2|-|TRBJ2-3
TGTGCCAGCAGCTTGCCCGGTGGACTAGCGGGCGCAGATACGCAGTATTTT
CASSLPGGLAGADTQYF
>14|TRBD1|TRBV30|-|TRBJ2-3
TGTGCCTGGAACTCCGGGACAGTCAGTAATACGCAGTATTTT
CAWNSGTVSNTQYF
>13|-|TRBV4-1|-|TRBJ1-4
TGCGCCAGCAGCCAAGATGGGAGGGGAAAACTGTTTTTT
CASSQDGRGKLFF
>15|-|TRBV27|-|TRBJ1-5
TGTGCCAGCAAACCGGGGGGGGTTTGGGGGAAGCCCCAGCATTTT
CASKPGGVWGKPQHF
>13|-|TRBV7-9|-|TRBJ1-2
TGTGCCAGCAGCTTAACGCCACAGGGTGGCTACACCTTC
CASSLTPQGGYTF
>17|-|TRBV4-3|-|TRBJ2-1
TGCGCCAGCAGCCAAGATCGAACGGGAACTCCCAGCAATGAGCAGTTCTTC
CASSQDRTGTPSNEQFF
>13|TRBD2|TRBV10-3|-|TRBJ2-5
TGTGCCACCGGGACTACCGGTCAAGAGACCCAGTACTTC
CATGTTGQETQYF
>15|TRBD2|TRBV9|-|TRBJ2-5
TGTGCCAGCAGCGTAGGGCTAGCGGACCAAGAGACCCAGTACTTC
CASSVGLADQETQYF
>14|TRBD1|TRBV5-8|-|TRBJ2-7
TGTGCCAGCAGCCAGGGACAGGGCATTTACGAGCAGTACTTC
CASSQGQGIYEQYF
>13|-|TRBV7-2|-|TRBJ1-4
TGTGCCAGCAGCTTGGGGACACAGGAAAAACTGTTTTTT
CASSLGTQEKLFF
>14|TRBD1|TRBV6-1|-|TRBJ2-5
TGTGCCAGCAGGGACTGGACAGGGCAAGAGACCCAGTACTTC
CASRDWTGQETQYF
>16|TRBD1|TRBV4-2|-|TRBJ2-2
TGTGCCAGCAGCGCCTCGATAGACAGGGCCACCGGGGAGCTGTTTTTT
CASSASIDRATGELFF
>15|TRBD2|TRBV9|once|TRBJ2-1
TGTGCCAGCAGCGAGACTAGCGGGAGGGCCAATGAGCAGTTCTTC
CASSETSGRANEQFF
>14|TRBD1|TRBV19|-|TRBJ1-1
TGTGCCAGTAGTGCCCAGACAGGGGGAACTGAAGCTTTCTTT
CASSAQTGGTEAFF
>22|TRBD2|TRBV4-1|-|TRBJ2-2
TGCGCCAGCAGCCAAGGGGGCAAATATACTAGCGGGGGGGCCTGGTACACCGGGGAGCTGTTTTTT
CASSQGGKYTSGGAWYTGELFF
>15|TRBD1|TRBV7-2|few|TRBJ1-1
TGTGCCAGCAGACTGGGACAGGGTATGAACACTGAAGCTTTCTTT
CASRLGQGMNTEAFF
>16|TRBD2|TRBV7-2|-|TRBJ2-7
TGTGCCAGCAGCTTATTCGTGGCGGGGGGAGCCTACGAGCAGTACTTC
CASSLFVAGGAYEQYF
>12|TRBD1|TRBV30|-|TRBJ1-2
TGTGCCTGGAGCGGACAGGGGGACGGCTACACCTTC
CAWSGQGDGYTF
>13|TRBD1|TRBV10-3|-|TRBJ1-2
TGTGCCACACGGGAACAGGGGGGCTATGGCTACACCTTC
CATREQGGYGYTF
>14|TRBD2|TRBV5-6|-|TRBJ2-5
TGTGCCAGCAGCCACGGGGGGGCCGGTGAGACCCAGTACTTC
CASSHGGAGETQYF
>15|-|TRBV7-3|-|TRBJ1-1
TGTGCCAGCAGCTTAAGGGCAGTCAAGAACACTGAAGCTTTCTTT
CASSLRAVKNTEAFF
>17|TRBD2|TRBV4-1|-|TRBJ2-6
TGCGCCAGCAGCCCATCTTGGGGAGGGAGTGGGGCCAACGTCCTGACTTTC
CASSPSWGGSGANVLTF
>18|TRBD2|TRBV7-8|-|TRBJ2-2
TGTGCCAGCAGGATGGGACTAGCGGGGTATTTCGGCACCGGGGAGCTGTTTTTT
CASRMGLAGYFGTGELFF
>14|-|TRBV5-1|-|TRBJ1-1
TGCGCCAGCAGCCGAGGCGGGGACGACACTGAAGCTTTCTTT
CASSRGGDDTEAFF
>19|TRBD2|TRBV7-6|-|TRBJ2-1
TGTGCCAGCAGCCCCCTAAGGGGGTCTAGCGGGAGTTCCTACAATGAGCAGTTCTTC
CASSPLRGSSGSSYNEQFF
>16|-|TRBV9|-|TRBJ2-1
TGTGCCAGCAGCGTAGAGAGCAGGGCCGTCCTGGGGGAGCAGTTCTTC
CASSVESRAVLGEQFF
>12|-|TRBV5-4|-|TRBJ1-1
TGTGCCAGCAGAGTTGGGGGGACTGAAGCTTTCTTT
CASRVGGTEAFF
>11|-|TRBV6-1|once|TRBJ2-4
TGTGCCAGCAGTGAATGGGGGCTCGGCTACTTC
CASSEWGLGYF